These 9 T cell receptor beta chains share one sample of origin, sequenced in a study of HIV-infected patients and healthy controls. Follow-up blood was drawn about 14 weeks, roughly three months, after antiretroviral therapy began. The repertoire came from unfractionated whole blood and reflected all unsorted peripheral T cells. Reverse transcription used 450 to 500 ng RNA and constant-region primers for alpha and beta. Each of the alpha and beta chains got its own library through chain-specific third strand synthesis with indices. Via MiXCR, TCRdb re-called the 5' RACE reads, giving one row per CDR3 protein. The sample includes about 14,000 distinct CDR3 sequences, roughly 12% seen only once; the top ten take approximately 39%. The sample here was blood, taken during antiretroviral therapy. The origin of the receptors is an adult with HIV infection. The donor label of this sample is uncertain.

The chain links TRBV20-1 to TRBJ2-2, with D unresolved. The V and J ends lost 0 bases and 4 bases respectively, with 15 bases between them. There are 16 residues in the CDR3. Germline-derived CDR1 and CDR2 are DFQATT and SNEGSKA (reference sequence). The CDR3 nucleotides read TGCAGTGCTAGAGATGGAAGGTCAGCCCGCACCGGGGAGCTGTTTTTT. Its translation is CSARDGRSARTGELFF.

This chain links TRBV28 with TRBJ2-2; D is unclear. Germline lookup yields CDR1 MDHEN and CDR2 SYDVKM. V was cut by 4 bases and J by 0 bases, with 12 bases left in between. The CDR3 is 16 residues long. The CDR3 coding sequence is TGTGCCAGCAGTTCTCCGACTGCTGCGAACACCGGGGAGCTGTTTTTT. It encodes CASSSPTAANTGELFF.

This clonotype has at least ten counts. The genes are TRBV29-1 and TRBJ2-1, with TRBD1 identical over 7 bases. CDR3 size: 12 residues. The V and J ends lost 7 bases and 2 bases, in that order; junction bases with no gene match: 2. Germline CDR1 SQVTM, CDR2 ANQGSEA. CDR3 sequence: CSGGQAYNEQFF. DNA for the CDR3: TGCAGCGGCGGACAGGCCTACAATGAGCAGTTCTTC.

At least ten counts were recorded for this clonotype. The gene calls are TRBV5-1 and TRBJ2-1; TRBD1 is a possible D gene (6 bases). CDR3 length: 15 residues. Trimming removed 0 bases from V and 8 bases from J, with 15 bases in between. Germline assignment: CDR1 SGHRS and CDR2 YFSETQ. CDR3 nucleotides: TGCGCCAGCAGCTTGGCAGGGGTCTACAGCGATGAGCAGTTCTTC. Translating gives CASSLAGVYSDEQFF.

By its share, this clonotype is medium-sized (0.01 to 0.1%). The CDR3 DNA follows: TGTGCCAGCAGTGCCCCCGAGGACTCCTACGAGCAGTACTTC. As protein: CASSAPEDSYEQYF. This sequence joins TRBV28 and TRBJ2-7; unclear D gene. CDR1 MDHEN and CDR2 SYDVKM come from the germline V gene. CDR3 length: 14 residues. Trimming cost V 5 bases and J 0 bases, with 11 bases left between them.

This clonotype was seen many times. The chain uses TRBV3-1 and TRBJ1-1; D uncertain. The V gene's germline CDR1 is LGHDT and CDR2 YNNKEL (reference sequence). This CDR3 has 15 amino acids. The V end was cut by 0 bases, the J end by 1 base, with 9 bases between. In nucleotides, the CDR3 is TGTGCCAGCAGCCAAGAAACACACACGAACACTGAAGCTTTCTTT. Protein product: CASSQETHTNTEAFF.

The chain recombines TRBV28 with TRBJ2-7; D perhaps matches TRBD2 (6 bases). The length of the CDR3 is 14 residues. Deletions cut 3 bases from V and 3 bases from J, with 12 bases between. Germline V lookup: CDR1 MDHEN, CDR2 SYDVKM. This CDR3 is CASSLERVGYEQYF. DNA of the CDR3: TGTGCCAGCAGTTTGGAGCGGGTGGGCTACGAGCAGTACTTC.

There are many counts of this clonotype. The DNA of the CDR3 is TGTGCCAGCAGCGACTCGAACACCGGGGAGCTGTTTTTT. Its translation: CASSDSNTGELFF. The gene calls are TRBV12-3 or TRBV12-4 and TRBJ2-2, with D unresolved. The CDR3 has 13 residues. V lost 6 bases and J lost 0, with 5 bases in between.

This clonotype was seen repeatedly, ten times or more. The chain is built from TRBV28 and TRBJ1-5; 11 positions match TRBD1. Germline CDR1 reads MDHEN; CDR2 reads SYDVKM. J was trimmed by 7 bases and V by 4 bases; bases with no gene match: 6. The CDR3 contains 15 residues. CDR3 DNA sequence: TGTGCCAGCAGTTCACCAGGACAGGGGGCCCAGCCCCAGCATTTT. It codes for CASSSPGQGAQPQHF.